This TCR beta chain was retrieved from a study of breast tumors, draining lymph nodes, adjacent tissues listed by TCRdb under 2016. At the level of the whole study: The study compared TCR beta repertoires across tumor, adjacent nontumor tissue and axillary lymph nodes from breast cancer patients. The study was designed to assess the relationships and possible T-cell exchange between tumor, surrounding tissue and draining lymph node repertoires in human breast cancer.

What the work shows at the level of the full study, not this receptor alone: Rather than being directly demonstrated, the conclusion that tumor T cells originate in lymph nodes was presented as consistent with a hypothesis. Tumor and nontumor tissue repertoires were significantly more similar in luminal-like than in basal-like breast cancer. The data were judged consistent with most tumor T cells deriving from the lymph node and then expanding within tumor tissue. Tumors showed preferential V and J gene usage, and their T-cell repertoire diversity fell below that of lymph nodes yet above that of nontumor tissue.

The reads were generated on an Illumina HiSeq 2000. Multiplex PCR amplification was used to generate the TCR beta chain libraries. High-throughput sequencing was used to analyze the amplified TCR beta chain products. TCRdb reanalyzed the raw reads on its own, using fastp at Q25 for trimming and MiXCR for clone calling, and kept in-frame beta chains. Rows with one shared CDR3 protein collapse into an entry with the most common genes and DNA. This sample comprises more than 50,000 distinct CDR3 sequences, less than 50% of them detected only once. Over 7.5% of the sample is held by the ten biggest clonotypes. In its sample, this clonotype was seen a few times. Its specific antigen is unknown. No much larger clone is present one base from it, and per-base qualities are unavailable. The TCR originated in a female donor with breast cancer. Some clones in this sample may be carry-over from other donors' samples. Sequences were obtained from breast tumor tissue.

The nucleotide sequence is TGTGCCAGCAGCTCTCACATACTAGAATCCCACGAGCAGTACTTC. This is translated as CASSSHILESHEQYF. Rearrangement joined TRBV13 to TRBJ2-7; a tentative D call is TRBD2 (5 bases match). The germline ends are 18 bases apart after V is trimmed by 4 bases and J by 5 bases. Via the germline V gene (reference sequence), CDR1 is PRHDT and CDR2 FYEKMQ. Including cysteine and phenylalanine, the CDR3 has 15 amino acids. CDR3 DNA is the only sequence kept; it has 45 bases, read in frame from the first base.